These T cell receptor beta chains were read from a single sample in a study of siplizumab effects on memory and regulatory T cells. The table came from immunoSEQ multiplex PCR; TCRdb's copy has only in-frame clones and leaves some out. Found here are some 100,000 clones, 80% to 95% of them singletons; the top ten hold 9.5% to 15%. The sequencing input was non-Treg CD4+ T cells sorted from blood. The receptors stem from a human donor in good health. CDR3s include the opening cysteine and the closing phenylalanine or tryptophan. Fields, in order: CDR3 length, V gene, clone size, J gene, D gene, CDR3 protein, CDR3 DNA. The D gene is left open where the match is weak. Clone size is shown for a subset of rows, as once, few, many or a class of expanded clone.

17	TRBV2	.	TRBJ2-5	TRBD2	CASSEALIAGPGETQYF	TGTGCCAGCAGTGAAGCGCTGATAGCGGGGCCAGGAGAGACCCAGTACTTC
13	TRBV19	.	TRBJ2-7	.	CASSRNRDYEQYF	TGTGCCAGTAGCCGTAACAGGGACTACGAGCAGTACTTC
14	TRBV19	.	TRBJ2-5	TRBD1	CASSQSTGRETQYF	TGTGCCAGTAGCCAATCGACAGGGCGAGAGACCCAGTACTTC
15	TRBV5-4	.	TRBJ2-5	TRBD2	CASSFSSGNQETQYF	TGTGCCAGCAGCTTTTCTAGCGGGAACCAAGAGACCCAGTACTTC
14	TRBV25-1	.	TRBJ2-1	.	CASSDYRDPNEQFF	TGTGCCAGCAGTGACTACAGGGACCCCAATGAGCAGTTCTTC
18	TRBV28	.	TRBJ1-4	.	CASSLSRAGALTNEKLFF	TGTGCCAGCAGTTTATCCCGGGCAGGGGCATTGACTAATGAAAAACTGTTTTTT
15	TRBV6-1	.	TRBJ2-1	TRBD2	CASSELASGRAEQFF	TGTGCCAGCAGTGAATTGGCTAGCGGGAGGGCTGAGCAGTTCTTC
15	TRBV6-5	.	TRBJ1-2	.	CASSYSLGSQGGYTF	TGTGCCAGCAGTTACTCGCTGGGCAGCCAAGGTGGCTACACCTTC
16	TRBV6-6	.	TRBJ2-4	TRBD2	CASRLAGNDLKNIQYF	TGTGCCAGCAGATTAGCGGGCAACGACTTAAAAAACATTCAGTACTTC
15	TRBV2	once	TRBJ2-1	TRBD2	CASRGTSGGLNEQFF	TGTGCCAGCAGAGGGACTAGCGGGGGTCTCAATGAGCAGTTCTTC
17	TRBV27	.	TRBJ2-6	.	CASSPPPGLVGANVLTF	TGTGCCAGCAGCCCACCGCCGGGTCTCGTTGGGGCCAACGTCCTGACTTTC
15	TRBV9	once	TRBJ1-1	.	CASSVGFRQWTEAFF	TGTGCCAGCAGCGTAGGCTTCAGACAGTGGACTGAAGCTTTCTTT